These 24 T cell receptor beta chains came from one sample sequenced in a study of blood T cells in healthy people across ages. The use of a sample-barcoded 5' primer and a J-beta primer mix characterized a second PCR of about 7 to 12 cycles. TCRdb ran MiXCR on the 5' RACE reads and lists one entry per CDR3 protein. The sample records under 800,000 distinct CDR3 sequences, around a fifth being singletons. The sequenced sample was blood. The origin of the receptors is a man in his 70s in good health.

The chain has TRBV27 and TRBJ2-1; TRBD1 aligns across 9 bases. Germline lookup yields CDR1 MNHEY and CDR2 SMNVEV (reference sequence). V lost 6 bases to trimming and J lost 5 bases; unmatched junction nucleotides: 17. The CDR3 spans 18 residues. The CDR3 bases are TGTGCCAGCAGCCCCTTCTCTTTCCGGGACAGGGATAACAATGAGCAGTTCTTC. It specifies CASSPFSFRDRDNNEQFF.

The chain is built from TRBV24-1 and TRBJ2-2; perhaps TRBD1 as D (6 bases). From germline, CDR1 is KGHDR and CDR2 SFDVKD. The CDR3 loop spans 15 amino acids. V shed 4 bases and J shed 4 bases, with 12 bases lying between them. This CDR3 is CATSEPTGTTGELFF. CDR3 DNA sequence: TGTGCCACCAGTGAACCCACAGGGACCACCGGGGAGCTGTTTTTT.

V usage is TRBV6-5 and J usage is TRBJ2-5; tentative D call: TRBD2 (5 bases). Trimming removed 2 bases at V and 4 bases at J, with 14 bases between. Germline V gene lookup returns CDR1 MNHEY and CDR2 SVGAGI. The CDR3 runs 15 residues. Here the CDR3 reads CASSYVGVGSETQYF. The CDR3, as DNA: TGTGCCAGCAGTTACGTGGGAGTGGGTTCAGAGACCCAGTACTTC.

There are many counts of this clonotype. CDR3: CSAKQGGHEKLFF. DNA of the CDR3: TGCAGTGCTAAACAGGGAGGCCATGAAAAACTGTTTTTT. The chain is built from TRBV20-1 and TRBJ1-4; D perhaps matches TRBD1 (6 bases). Trimming cost V 4 bases and J 6 bases, with 12 bases left between them. Germline-derived CDR1 and CDR2 are DFQATT and SNEGSKA (reference sequence). The CDR3 sequence is 13 residues long.

This clonotype was detected many times. The chain links TRBV20-1 to TRBJ1-2, with a possible D match to TRBD1 (6 bases). The germline V gene encodes CDR1 DFQATT and CDR2 SNEGSKA (reference sequence). V shed 0 bases and J shed 7 bases, with 12 bases lying between them. This CDR3 region has 13 residues. For the CDR3, the DNA is TGCAGTGCTAGAGAAGGGGGGCGAGTTGGCTACACCTTC. The encoded protein is CSAREGGRVGYTF.

The rearrangement joins TRBV20-1 to TRBJ2-5; possibly TRBD2 for D (6 bases). The J call may be mistaken, given a closer DNA end match to TRBJ2-7. Germline CDR1 and CDR2: DFQATT and SNEGSKA (reference sequence). This CDR3 contains 12 residues. This CDR3 is CSAREGGFEQYF. The CDR3 DNA is TGCAGTGCTAGAGAGGGAGGTTTCGAGCAGTACTTC.

This rearrangement joins TRBV3-1 to TRBJ2-4; D is unresolved. The CDR3 has 16 residues. Trimming removed 0 bases from V and 0 bases from J, with 9 bases in between. Germline V lookup: CDR1 LGHDT, CDR2 YNNKEL (reference sequence). CDR3 coding DNA: TGTGCCAGCAGCCAAGAACCAGGTGTAGCCAAAAACATTCAGTACTTC. This translates into CASSQEPGVAKNIQYF.

V and J are TRBV11-2 and TRBJ1-6, with TRBD1 matching 10 bases. Germline CDR1 and CDR2: SGHAT and FQNNGV. Trimming cost V 5 bases and J 0 bases; bases outside gene matches: 13. CDR3 length equals 20 residues. The CDR3 sequence: CASSTRDRGRDSSYNSPLHF. DNA for the CDR3: TGTGCCAGCAGCACGAGGGACAGGGGCCGCGACAGCTCCTATAATTCACCCCTCCACTTT.

This clonotype was counted at least ten times. The V call is TRBV28, the J call TRBJ2-5; weak D call: TRBD2 (7 bases). The CDR3 runs 14 residues. Germline lookup yields CDR1 MDHEN and CDR2 SYDVKM. V lost 2 bases and J lost 5, with 12 bases in between. The CDR3 region has the DNA TGTGCCAGCAGTTTACGGGGGGCCGAGGAGACCCAGTACTTC. Its protein is CASSLRGAEETQYF.

The chain combines TRBV4-1 with TRBJ2-7; 7 nucleotides align to TRBD1. V shed 0 bases and J 3 bases; nucleotides not matched to a gene: 8. The CDR3 totals 16 residues. Germline-derived CDR1 and CDR2 are MGHRA and YSYEKL. CDR3 DNA: TGCGCCAGCAGCCAAGAACCCACACAGGGGAACTACGAGCAGTACTTC. Translating it yields CASSQEPTQGNYEQYF.

The table lists this clonotype with many counts. The gene calls are TRBV28 and TRBJ2-5, with 7 bases aligning to TRBD1. Germline-derived CDR1 and CDR2 are MDHEN and SYDVKM. This CDR3 region has 15 residues. J was trimmed by 1 base and V by 6 bases; bases with no gene match: 8. For the CDR3, the DNA is TGTGCCAGCAGCCAGGGGACAGATTCCCAAGAGACCCAGTACTTC. It is translated as CASSQGTDSQETQYF.

The V and J genes are TRBV29-1 and TRBJ2-1, with 7 bases fitting TRBD2. Trimming took 2 bases from V and 5 from J; bases not matched to a gene: 6. The CDR3 spans 14 residues. CDR1 is SQVTM and CDR2 is ANQGSEA in the germline V gene. The CDR3, as DNA: TGCAGCGTTGAAATCGGACTAGAGGACAATGAGCAGTTCTTC. Its translation: CSVEIGLEDNEQFF.

V gene TRBV7-9 combines with J gene TRBJ2-7, with 9 nucleotides matching TRBD1. Trimming cost V 4 bases and J 6 bases; bases outside gene matches: 7. This CDR3 is built from 14 residues. Per the germline V gene, CDR1 is SEHNR and CDR2 is FQNEAQ (reference sequence). CDR3 residues: CASSSGQGIREQYF. The CDR3 region has the DNA TGTGCCAGCAGCTCCGGACAGGGGATACGCGAGCAGTACTTC.

This sequence joins TRBV2 and TRBJ2-5; D is uncertain. The J call may not be correct, given that the DNA end is closer to TRBJ2-7. Germline loops: CDR1 SNHLY, CDR2 FYNNEI. The CDR3 runs 13 residues. The CDR3 sequence is CASTLDRSYEQYF. The CDR3, as DNA: TGTGCCAGCACCCTGGACCGATCCTACGAGCAGTACTTC.

This clonotype has more than one count but fewer than ten. The chain employs TRBV6-2 or TRBV6-3 and TRBJ2-5, with 9 nucleotides matching TRBD2. The CDR3 is 17 amino acids. Germline CDR1 is MNHEY and CDR2 is SVGEGT. The ends lost 2 bases at V and 2 bases at J; junction bases unmatched: 9. The CDR3 is CASSYDYASGIQETQYF. The CDR3 DNA reads TGTGCCAGCAGTTACGATTACGCTAGCGGGATTCAAGAGACCCAGTACTTC.

This clonotype showed up just a few times. V gene TRBV7-2 combines with J gene TRBJ1-2, with D maybe TRBD1 (5 bases). Germline V gene lookup returns CDR1 SGHTA and CDR2 FQGNSA. V lost 1 base to trimming and J lost 0 bases, with 12 bases between them. The CDR3 length is 16 residues. The CDR3 region has the DNA TGTGCCAGCAGCTTAGTCCAGGGTCGGACTAACTATGGCTACACCTTC. Translation: CASSLVQGRTNYGYTF.

The chain is built from TRBV2 and TRBJ2-5, with 7 bases identical to TRBD2. Germline values: CDR1 SNHLY, CDR2 FYNNEI. There are 15 residues in the CDR3. V was clipped by 5 bases and J by 5 bases; unmatched bases: 11. This CDR3 reads CASSRLASTGETQYF. CDR3 bases: TGTGCCAGCAGTCGACTAGCATCGACGGGGGAGACCCAGTACTTC.

The chain recombines TRBV3-1 with TRBJ2-2, with TRBD2 identical over 8 bases. The CDR3 is made up of 16 amino acids. Looked up from germline, CDR1 is LGHDT and CDR2 is YNNKEL (reference sequence). V gave up 6 bases and J gave up 6 bases; unmatched junction bases: 12. CDR3 DNA sequence: TGTGCCAGCAGTTACGGACTAGCCGAGGGATCCGGGGAGCTGTTTTTT. Residues: CASSYGLAEGSGELFF. Filled out from reference TRBV3-1 and TRBJ2-2, the complete variable domain reads DTAVSQTPKYLVTQMGNDKSIKCEQNLGHDTMYWYKQDSKKFLKIMFSYNNKELIINETVPNRFSPKSPDKAHLNLHINSLELGDSAVYFCASSYGLAEGSGELFFGEGSRLTVL.

This clonotype was seen a handful of times. V gene TRBV20-1 combines with J gene TRBJ2-1; TRBD1 matches 7 bases. The J segment lost 2 bases and the V segment lost 5 bases, leaving 9 bases of the junction unmatched. Germline loops: CDR1 DFQATT, CDR2 SNEGSKA (reference sequence). This CDR3 contains 15 residues. The CDR3 region has the DNA TGCAGTGCTTACCCCCGACAGGGTCCCTACAATGAGCAGTTCTTC. This gives the protein CSAYPRQGPYNEQFF.

This clonotype appeared a single time. An end of the junction does not agree with germline; a read error may underlie this. J is TRBJ2-5 and V is TRBV7-2, with a possible D match to TRBD1 (6 bases). Germline-derived CDR1 and CDR2 are SGHTA and FQGNSA. CDR3 size: 14 residues. CDR3 region: CGSSEDRLEETQYF. The CDR3 DNA reads as TGTGGCAGCAGCGAAGACAGGCTGGAAGAGACCCAGTACTTC.

The rearrangement joins TRBV3-1 to TRBJ1-3; 12 nucleotides match TRBD1. The ends lost 5 bases at V and 2 bases at J; junction bases unmatched: 7. Germline lookup yields CDR1 LGHDT and CDR2 YNNKEL (reference sequence). This CDR3 comprises 17 residues. In DNA, the CDR3 is TGTGCCAGCAGCACCAGGGGACAGGGGGCACCTGGAAACACCATATATTTT. Protein product: CASSTRGQGAPGNTIYF.

This clonotype was seen ten or more times. The chain couples TRBV29-1 to TRBJ2-5, with 9 bases identical to TRBD1. V gave up 2 bases and J gave up 2 bases; unmatched junction bases: 6. The CDR3 has 15 amino acids. Germline V lookup: CDR1 SQVTM, CDR2 ANQGSEA. The CDR3 DNA reads TGCAGCGTTGAAAGGGACAGGGAGGAGCAAGAGACCCAGTACTTC. It is translated as CSVERDREEQETQYF.

The sample holds a few counts of this clonotype. The chain joins TRBV5-1 to TRBJ1-1, with 12 nucleotides matching TRBD1. This CDR3 has 15 residues. J gave up 4 bases and V 4 bases, and 5 bases lay outside the gene matches. The germline V gene encodes CDR1 SGHRS and CDR2 YFSETQ. The CDR3 reads CASSPRDRGPTEAFF. The CDR3 bases are TGCGCCAGCAGCCCACGGGACAGGGGGCCCACTGAAGCTTTCTTT.

This clonotype has a handful of counts. This chain joins TRBV7-3 and TRBJ2-3, with 7 nucleotides matching TRBD1. The V and J ends lost 1 base and 4 bases, in that order; junction bases with no gene match: 5. Per germline, CDR1 SGHTA and CDR2 FQGTGA. The CDR3 runs to 15 residues. The CDR3 coding sequence is TGTGCCAGCAGCTTAATACCCCAGGGGGCAGATACGCAGTATTTT. Protein product: CASSLIPQGADTQYF.